This T cell receptor (beta chain) was recovered during a study of CD8+CD57+ T cells in acquired aplastic anemia. Findings and limits, study-wide: The same twenty-nine CD8+ CDR3 sequences occurred in patients and in controls.

Genomic DNA acted as the template from which TCR beta VDJ combination and CDR3 sequence profiling were carried out. TCRdb analysed the reads with MiXCR anew, one entry per CDR3 protein. The data contain more than 200,000 distinct CDR3 sequences, roughly 50% of them singletons. Selection for sequencing was limited to patients who had shown CD8+CD57+ cell expansion by flow cytometry. Patients were therapy-naive when their blood was sampled. Details on this clonotype: Its antigen is currently unknown.

The CDR3 totals 15 residues. With 6 bases removed from V and 2 bases from J, the gap between germline ends came to 16 bases. From germline, CDR1 is SEHNR and CDR2 FQNEAQ (reference sequence). The TCR sequence derives from a human donor with aplastic anemia. What was sequenced was sorted CD4+, CD8+, or CD8+CD57+ T cells (not recorded which) from PBMCs. The V call is TRBV7-9, the J call TRBJ1-2; tentatively, D is TRBD1 (6 bases). CDR3 nucleotide sequence: TGTGCCAGCAGGTATCTGACAGGACAAAACTATGGCTACACCTTC. Protein: CASRYLTGQNYGYTF.